This TCR beta chain appears in the sequencing data of a study of identical twins' blood T cells. TCRdb passed the 5' RACE reads through MiXCR, listing each CDR3 protein once. This table holds 350,000 to 400,000 distinct CDR3 sequences, 25% to 35% found once. The V and J ends lost 1 base and 3 bases respectively, with 20 bases between them. The germline CDR1 and CDR2 sequences are SGHTA and FQGNSA. CDR3 length: 18 residues. This clonotype turned up a few times. Input material: PBMCs. The TCR sequence derives from a woman aged 18-55 years in good health. The chain carries TRBV7-2 and TRBJ2-3, with D possibly being TRBD1 or TRBD2 (5 bases each). The CDR3: CASSLGSGASGLTDTQYF. For the CDR3, the DNA is TGTGCCAGCAGCTTAGGCTCCGGGGCTAGTGGATTGACAGATACGCAGTATTTT. Drawing the rest from reference TRBV7-2 and TRBJ2-3, the complete variable domain is GAGVSQSPSNKVTEKGKDVELRCDPISGHTALYWYRQSLGQGLEFLIYFQGNSAPDKSGLPSDRFSAERTGGSVSTLTIQRTQQEDSAVYLCASSLGSGASGLTDTQYFGPGTRLTVL.